The source of this TCR beta chain is a study of blood T cell repertoires in COVID-19. Background on the study: Sample material is recorded as cDNA or gDNA derived from T cells, B-cell-depleted T cells, or PBMCs.

Trimming took 5 bases from V and 5 from J, leaving 22 bases between them. CDR1 is SGHTA and CDR2 is FQGTGA in the germline V gene. This CDR3 region has 17 residues. Some clones are missing from TCRdb's copy, which holds only in-frame ones; the method was immunoSEQ multiplex PCR. The sample consists of 200,000 to 300,000 clones, about 87% of them appearing once. The genes are TRBV7-3 and TRBJ2-1, with D perhaps TRBD1 (6 bases). This clonotype originated in an older woman with COVID-19, enrolled during active disease. Sample: peripheral blood. The CDR3 reads CASSLKSGLGQNNEQFF. CDR3 bases: TGTGCCAGCAGCCTAAAGTCGGGGTTGGGACAAAACAATGAGCAGTTCTTC.